Detailed here is one T cell receptor (beta chain). This sample stems from a study of blood T cell repertoires in COVID-19. Across the study: Researchers got acute and convalescent COVID-19 samples from the United States, Italy and Spain. T cells, B-cell-depleted T cells, or PBMCs provided the cDNA or gDNA that served as material.

Trimming pared 6 bases from V and 4 bases from J, leaving 4 bases between. The CDR3 is 11 amino acids. Looked up from germline, CDR1 is MNHNY and CDR2 is SVGAGI (reference sequence). Seattle's enrolled individuals joined amid active infection and were then monitored longitudinally. Generated by immunoSEQ multiplex PCR, the TCRdb table keeps only in-frame clones and is missing some. The sample yields more than 200,000 clones, 75% to 90% seen once. This sequence joins TRBV6-6 and TRBJ1-5, with unresolved D. Sequenced material: peripheral blood. This receptor was identified in a woman aged 80 or over with COVID-19, enrolled during active disease. The CDR3 DNA reads TGTGCCAGCAGCCCGAATCAGCCCCAGCATTTT. Translated: CASSPNQPQHF.